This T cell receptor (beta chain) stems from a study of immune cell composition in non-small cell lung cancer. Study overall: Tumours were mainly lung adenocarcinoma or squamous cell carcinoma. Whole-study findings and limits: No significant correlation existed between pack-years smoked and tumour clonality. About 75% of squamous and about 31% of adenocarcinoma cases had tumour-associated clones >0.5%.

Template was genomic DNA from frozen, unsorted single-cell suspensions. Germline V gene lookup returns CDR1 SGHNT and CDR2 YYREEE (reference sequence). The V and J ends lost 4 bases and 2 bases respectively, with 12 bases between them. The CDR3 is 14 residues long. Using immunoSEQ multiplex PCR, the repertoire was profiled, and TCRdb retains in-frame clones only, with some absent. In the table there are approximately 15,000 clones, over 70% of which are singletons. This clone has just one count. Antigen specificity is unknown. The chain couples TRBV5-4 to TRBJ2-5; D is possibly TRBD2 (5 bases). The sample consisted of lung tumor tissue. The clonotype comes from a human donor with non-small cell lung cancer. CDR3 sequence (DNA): TGTGCCAGCAGCACGACGCAGCGGCAAGAGACCCAGTACTTC. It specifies CASSTTQRQETQYF.